This TCR beta chain comes out of a study of cytomegalovirus exposure and HLA in healthy donors. PCR primers comprised 60 Vbeta and 13 Jbeta primers. Assay: immunoSEQ multiplex PCR; the TCRdb copy retains only in-frame clones and omits some. The table lists under 200,000 clones, around 75% of them singletons. Study results and limitations: The only immune exposure information that was available was CMV serostatus.

A word on this clone: The antigen remains unidentified.

Germline values: CDR1 SGHVS, CDR2 FQNEAQ. The ends lost 2 bases at V and 8 bases at J; junction bases unmatched: 6. The CDR3 is 15 residues long. This clonotype was obtained from a male donor in good health and CMV-seropositive. The sample was PBMCs. The rearrangement links TRBV7-8 to TRBJ2-1, with 10 bases lining up with TRBD2. The CDR3 spells CASSLLAGVGDEQFF. The CDR3 region has the DNA TGTGCCAGCAGCTTACTAGCGGGAGTCGGCGATGAGCAGTTCTTC.